This is a list of T cell receptor beta chains from one sample in a study of T-cell memory formation after mild COVID-19. TCRdb re-analysed the 5' RACE reads in MiXCR, keeping a single row per CDR3 protein. The sample has about 260,000 distinct CDR3 sequences; 16% are singletons. The sample was PBMCs or a T cell subset sorted from them (not recorded which). Receptor source: a man between 18 and 29 years old who had mild COVID-19 (a few samples of this study predate the infection). Cell type and time point are not known. The CDR3 runs from the conserved cysteine through the conserved F or W. The D gene is left open where the match is weak. Part of the rows lack a size; the others show once, few, many or a class for expanded clones.

J gene	clone size	D gene	V gene	CDR3 protein	CDR3 DNA
TRBJ2-2	few	NA	TRBV24-1	CATSPRDRGELFF	TGTGCCACCAGTCCGAGGGATCGCGGGGAGCTGTTTTTT
TRBJ2-7	NA	TRBD1	TRBV4-3	CASSQGDSSYEQYF	TGCGCCAGCAGCCAAGGGGACAGCTCCTACGAGCAGTACTTC
TRBJ2-2	NA	TRBD1	TRBV2	CASSRGQGGAGELFF	TGTGCCAGCAGTAGGGGACAGGGCGGCGCCGGGGAGCTGTTTTTT
TRBJ2-7	NA	TRBD2	TRBV3-1	CASSPWEGYEQYF	TGTGCCAGCAGCCCTTGGGAGGGCTACGAGCAGTACTTC
TRBJ1-5	few	TRBD1	TRBV7-8	CASSHRRPRGVQPQHF	TGTGCCAGCAGCCACAGACGACCCAGGGGGGTTCAGCCCCAGCATTTT
TRBJ2-2	NA	NA	TRBV11-3	CASSLGQGGGTGELFF	TGTGCCAGCAGCCTCGGACAGGGAGGGGGAACCGGGGAGCTGTTTTTT
TRBJ1-1	few	NA	TRBV18	CASQREGNTEAFF	TGTGCCAGCCAGCGAGAAGGGAACACTGAAGCTTTCTTT
TRBJ2-3	few	NA	TRBV5-5	CASSSRGGGSTDTQYF	TGTGCCAGCAGCTCGAGGGGGGGTGGAAGCACAGATACGCAGTATTTT
TRBJ2-7	NA	TRBD1	TRBV10-3	CAISRDSVGEQYF	TGTGCCATCAGCCGGGACAGCGTTGGCGAGCAGTACTTC
TRBJ2-7	NA	TRBD1	TRBV6-5	CASSRATGGYYEQYF	TGTGCCAGCAGTCGGGCGACAGGGGGGTACTACGAGCAGTACTTC
TRBJ2-7	NA	NA	TRBV30	CAWSVLRNYEQYF	TGTGCCTGGAGTGTTTTGAGGAACTACGAGCAGTACTTC
TRBJ2-2	NA	TRBD2	TRBV7-9	CASSFSRPLAGGELFF	TGTGCCAGCAGCTTCTCCCGGCCTCTAGCGGGCGGGGAGCTGTTTTTT
TRBJ1-2	few	NA	TRBV9	CASSAGPNYGYTF	TGTGCCAGCAGCGCCGGACCGAACTATGGCTACACCTTC
TRBJ2-2	NA	TRBD2	TRBV7-3	CASSPGLAHETGELFF	TGTGCCAGCAGCCCCGGACTAGCGCACGAGACCGGGGAGCTGTTTTTT
TRBJ2-7	many	TRBD1	TRBV3-1	CASSRTGTVEYF	TGTGCCAGCAGCCGGACAGGGACAGTGGAGTACTTC
TRBJ1-1	NA	NA	TRBV20-1	CSAREPNLGAFF	TGCAGTGCTAGAGAACCTAACCTGGGAGCTTTCTTT
TRBJ1-5	few	TRBD1	TRBV10-3	CAINRGRDQPQHF	TGTGCCATCAACAGGGGAAGGGATCAGCCCCAGCATTTT
TRBJ2-1	NA	TRBD2	TRBV12-3/TRBV12-4	CASRTPTAGVDNEQFF	TGTGCCAGCAGGACACCCACAGCGGGGGTTGACAATGAGCAGTTCTTC
TRBJ2-2	few	NA	TRBV7-9	CASSWETGELFF	TGTGCCAGCAGCTGGGAAACCGGGGAGCTGTTTTTT
TRBJ1-2	NA	NA	TRBV13	CASSGLYYGYTF	TGTGCCAGCAGTGGGCTGTACTATGGCTACACCTTC
TRBJ2-5	many	NA	TRBV4-1	CASSQGTSVGTQYF	TGCGCCAGCAGCCAAGGCACATCCGTTGGGACCCAGTACTTC
TRBJ2-3	NA	TRBD2	TRBV4-1	CASSRHGLAGTDTQYF	TGCGCCAGCAGCCGACACGGACTAGCGGGCACAGATACGCAGTATTTT
TRBJ2-1	many	NA	TRBV7-9	CASSHRPDSSYNEQFF	TGTGCCAGCAGTCACAGACCGGACAGCTCCTACAATGAGCAGTTCTTC
TRBJ1-2	few	TRBD1	TRBV5-1	CASGIQGARHGYTF	TGCGCCAGCGGGATCCAGGGGGCTCGACATGGCTACACCTTC
TRBJ2-1	many	TRBD2	TRBV6-5	CASSQRTSGGVEQFF	TGTGCCAGCAGTCAAAGGACTAGCGGGGGAGTGGAGCAGTTCTTC
TRBJ1-5	NA	NA	TRBV29-1	CSVAYRAGSNQPQHF	TGCAGCGTTGCTTACAGGGCAGGTAGCAATCAGCCCCAGCATTTT
TRBJ1-2	few	NA	TRBV11-2	CASSRPGVGATYGYTF	TGTGCCAGCAGCCGGCCTGGGGTGGGGGCCACCTATGGCTACACCTTC
TRBJ1-2	few	NA	TRBV12-3/TRBV12-4	CASRVSGVGYTF	TGTGCCAGCAGGGTCAGCGGGGTCGGCTACACCTTC
TRBJ2-3	few	NA	TRBV5-1	CASSLGGLASADTQYF	TGCGCCAGCAGCTTGGGGGGCCTAGCCTCCGCAGATACGCAGTATTTT
TRBJ2-1	once	NA	TRBV7-9	CASTGAGEQFF	TGTGCGTCCACGGGGGCCGGTGAGCAGTTCTTC
TRBJ2-5	few	TRBD1	TRBV6-5	CASSDRGETQYF	TGTGCCAGCAGTGACAGGGGGGAGACCCAGTACTTC
TRBJ1-4	NA	NA	TRBV29-1	CSAGRDEKLFF	TGCAGCGCAGGGAGAGATGAAAAACTGTTTTTT
TRBJ2-2	NA	NA	TRBV14	CASSQALGTANTGELFF	TGTGCCAGCAGCCAAGCTCTAGGGACGGCGAACACCGGGGAGCTGTTTTTT
TRBJ2-2	few	NA	TRBV7-2	CASSLTVSTGELFF	TGTGCCAGCAGCTTAACAGTGTCCACCGGGGAGCTGTTTTTT
TRBJ2-5	NA	TRBD1	TRBV6-5	CASSWTGTETQYF	TGTGCCAGCAGTTGGACAGGAACAGAGACCCAGTACTTC
TRBJ1-2	NA	NA	TRBV7-6	CASSLQEGEGYTF	TGTGCCAGCAGCCTACAGGAGGGGGAAGGCTACACCTTC
TRBJ2-5	few	NA	TRBV29-1	CSAIILGTQYF	TGCAGCGCCATTATCCTTGGGACCCAGTACTTC
TRBJ2-1	few	NA	TRBV20-1	CSASRTTWRDEQFF	TGCAGTGCTAGTCGGACTACCTGGAGGGATGAGCAGTTCTTC
TRBJ2-5	few	NA	TRBV27	CASAPNQGLETQYF	TGTGCCAGCGCTCCCAATCAGGGGTTAGAGACCCAGTACTTC
TRBJ2-7	many	NA	TRBV5-5	CASSSSPGRGAYEQYF	TGTGCCAGCAGCTCGAGTCCGGGCCGAGGGGCCTACGAGCAGTACTTC